This TCR beta chain is drawn from a study of control samples from healthy donors and cancer patients. The CDR3 is 16 amino acids. V lost 0 bases and J lost 0, with 10 bases in between. The germline V gene has CDR1 SGHDT and CDR2 YYEEEE. Some clones are missing from TCRdb's copy, which holds only in-frame ones; the method was immunoSEQ multiplex PCR. The sample records roughly 120,000 clones, 87% being singletons. The TCR originated in a man aged 25 to 40 in good health. The chain combines TRBV5-6 with TRBJ1-5; D gene uncertain. Sequencing used blood. The CDR3 loop reads CASSLGGRVSNQPQHF. CDR3 nucleotide sequence: TGTGCCAGCAGCTTGGGTGGAAGGGTTAGCAATCAGCCCCAGCATTTT.